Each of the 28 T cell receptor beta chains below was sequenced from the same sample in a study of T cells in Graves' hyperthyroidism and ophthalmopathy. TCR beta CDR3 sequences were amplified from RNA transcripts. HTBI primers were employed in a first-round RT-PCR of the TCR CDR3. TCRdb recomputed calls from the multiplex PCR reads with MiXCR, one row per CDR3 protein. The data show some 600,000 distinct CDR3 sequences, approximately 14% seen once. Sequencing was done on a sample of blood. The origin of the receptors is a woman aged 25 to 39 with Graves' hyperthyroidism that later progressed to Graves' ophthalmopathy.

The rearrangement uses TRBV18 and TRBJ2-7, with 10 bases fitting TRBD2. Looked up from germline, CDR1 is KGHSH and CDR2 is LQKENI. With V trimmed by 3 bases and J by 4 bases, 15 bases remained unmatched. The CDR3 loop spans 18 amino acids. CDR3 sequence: CASSPWASGSLNPYEQYF. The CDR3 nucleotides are TGTGCCAGCTCACCGTGGGCTAGCGGGAGTCTCAATCCTTACGAGCAGTACTTC.

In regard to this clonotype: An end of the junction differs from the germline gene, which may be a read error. This chain's CDR3 is CATSRETGSGELLF. In nucleotides, the CDR3 is TGTGCCACCAGCAGAGAGACAGGTTCCGGGGAGCTGCTTTTT. This sequence joins TRBV15 and TRBJ2-2, with TRBD1 as a possible D gene (6 bases). This CDR3 is 14 amino acids long. Germline values: CDR1 LNHNV, CDR2 YYDKDF (reference sequence).

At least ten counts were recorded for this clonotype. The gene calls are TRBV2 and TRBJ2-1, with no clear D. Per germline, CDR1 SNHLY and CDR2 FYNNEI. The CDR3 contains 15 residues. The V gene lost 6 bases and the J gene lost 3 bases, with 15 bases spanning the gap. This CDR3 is CASRQRDESYNEQFF. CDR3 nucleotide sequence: TGTGCCAGCAGACAACGAGACGAAAGCTACAATGAGCAGTTCTTC. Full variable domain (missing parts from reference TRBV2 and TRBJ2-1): EPEVTQTPSHQVTQMGQEVILRCVPISNHLYFYWYRQILGQKVEFLVSFYNNEISEKSEIFDDQFSVERPDGSNFTLKIRSTKLEDSAMYFCASRQRDESYNEQFFGPGTRLTVL.

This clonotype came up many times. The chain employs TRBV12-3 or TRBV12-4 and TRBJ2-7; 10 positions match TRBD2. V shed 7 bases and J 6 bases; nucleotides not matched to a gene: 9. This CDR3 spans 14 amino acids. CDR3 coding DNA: TGTGCCAGCACCATGTCCAGCGGGAGGGTCGAGCAGTACTTC. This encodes CASTMSSGRVEQYF.

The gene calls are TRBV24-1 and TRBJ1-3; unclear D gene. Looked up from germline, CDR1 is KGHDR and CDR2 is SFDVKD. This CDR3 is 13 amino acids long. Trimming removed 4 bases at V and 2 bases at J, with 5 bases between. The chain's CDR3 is CATSDQPGNTIYF. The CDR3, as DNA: TGTGCCACCAGTGACCAACCTGGAAACACCATATATTTT.

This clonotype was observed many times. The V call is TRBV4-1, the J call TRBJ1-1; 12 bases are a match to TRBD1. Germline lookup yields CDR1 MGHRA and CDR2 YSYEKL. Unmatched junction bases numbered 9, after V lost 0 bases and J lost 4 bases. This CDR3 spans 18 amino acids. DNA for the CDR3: TGCGCCAGCAGCCAAGAAGGGACAGGGGGCGTAGGGGGCACTGAAGCTTTCTTT. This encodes CASSQEGTGGVGGTEAFF.

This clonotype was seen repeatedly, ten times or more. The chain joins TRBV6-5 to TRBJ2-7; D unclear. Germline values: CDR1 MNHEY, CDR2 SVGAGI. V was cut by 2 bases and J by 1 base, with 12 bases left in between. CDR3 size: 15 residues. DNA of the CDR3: TGTGCCAGCAGTTACACGACTGACGGATCCTACGAGCAGTACTTC. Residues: CASSYTTDGSYEQYF.

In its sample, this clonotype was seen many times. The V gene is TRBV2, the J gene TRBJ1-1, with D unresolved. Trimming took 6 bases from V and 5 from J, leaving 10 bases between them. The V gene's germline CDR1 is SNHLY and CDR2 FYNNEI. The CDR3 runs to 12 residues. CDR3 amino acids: CASSRGPTEAFF. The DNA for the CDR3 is TGTGCCAGCAGCAGAGGTCCGACTGAAGCTTTCTTT.

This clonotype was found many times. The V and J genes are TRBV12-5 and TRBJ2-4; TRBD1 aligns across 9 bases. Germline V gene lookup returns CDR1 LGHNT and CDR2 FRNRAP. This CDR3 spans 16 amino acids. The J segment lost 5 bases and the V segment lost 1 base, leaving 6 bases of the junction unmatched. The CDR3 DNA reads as TGTGCTAGTGGTTTGGCCCGGACAGGGGACGAAAACATTCAGTACTTC. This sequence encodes CASGLARTGDENIQYF. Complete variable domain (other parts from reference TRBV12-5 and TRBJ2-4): DARVTQTPRHKVTEMGQEVTMRCQPILGHNTVFWYRQTMMQGLELLAYFRNRAPLDDSGMPKDRFSAEMPDATLATLKIQPSEPRDSAVYFCASGLARTGDENIQYFGAGTRLSVL.

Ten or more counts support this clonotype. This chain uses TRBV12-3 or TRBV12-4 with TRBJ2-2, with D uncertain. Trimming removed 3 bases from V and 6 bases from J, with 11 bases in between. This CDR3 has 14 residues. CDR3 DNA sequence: TGTGCCAGCAGTTTTTTAAGAAACGCCGGGGAGCTGTTTTTT. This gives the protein CASSFLRNAGELFF.

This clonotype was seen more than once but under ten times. The CDR3 DNA reads TGTGCCAGCTCACCATCAGACAGTAAAAGGGATGGCTACACCTTC. Amino acids: CASSPSDSKRDGYTF. The rearrangement joins TRBV18 to TRBJ1-2; the D gene is possibly TRBD1 (5 bases). Looked up from germline, CDR1 is KGHSH and CDR2 is LQKENI. V was cut by 2 bases and J by 6 bases, with 16 bases left in between. This CDR3 is 15 amino acids long. Together with reference TRBV18 and TRBJ1-2, the CDR3 gives the full variable domain: NAGVMQNPRHLVRRRGQEARLRCSPMKGHSHVYWYRQLPEEGLKFMVYLQKENIIDESGMPKERFSAEFPKEGPSILRIQQVVRGDSAAYFCASSPSDSKRDGYTFGSGTRLTVV.

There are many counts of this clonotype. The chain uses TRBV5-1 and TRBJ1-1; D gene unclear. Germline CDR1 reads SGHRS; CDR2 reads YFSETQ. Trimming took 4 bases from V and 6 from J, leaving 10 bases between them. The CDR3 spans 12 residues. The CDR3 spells CASSGKTSEAFF. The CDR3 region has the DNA TGCGCCAGCAGCGGAAAAACCTCTGAAGCTTTCTTT.

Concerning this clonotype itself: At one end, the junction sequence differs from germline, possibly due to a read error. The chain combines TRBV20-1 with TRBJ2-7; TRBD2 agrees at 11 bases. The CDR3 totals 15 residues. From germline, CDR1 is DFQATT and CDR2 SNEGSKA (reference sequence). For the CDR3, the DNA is TGTAGTGCTCGACCGACTAGCGGGACGATCTACGAGCAGTACTTC. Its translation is CSARPTSGTIYEQYF.

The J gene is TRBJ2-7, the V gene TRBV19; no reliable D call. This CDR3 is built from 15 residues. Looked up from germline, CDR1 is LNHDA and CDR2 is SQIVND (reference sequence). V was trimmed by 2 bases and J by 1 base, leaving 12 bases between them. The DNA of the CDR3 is TGTGCCAGTAGTATATGGGTGGGCCCTTCCTACGAGCAGTACTTC. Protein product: CASSIWVGPSYEQYF.

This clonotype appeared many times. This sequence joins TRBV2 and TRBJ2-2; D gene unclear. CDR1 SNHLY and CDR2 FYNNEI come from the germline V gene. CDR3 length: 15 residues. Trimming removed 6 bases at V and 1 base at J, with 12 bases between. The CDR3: CASSHPVENTGELFF. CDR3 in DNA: TGTGCCAGCAGCCACCCGGTCGAGAACACCGGGGAGCTGTTTTTT. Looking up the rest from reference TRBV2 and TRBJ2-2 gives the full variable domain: EPEVTQTPSHQVTQMGQEVILRCVPISNHLYFYWYRQILGQKVEFLVSFYNNEISEKSEIFDDQFSVERPDGSNFTLKIRSTKLEDSAMYFCASSHPVENTGELFFGEGSRLTVL.

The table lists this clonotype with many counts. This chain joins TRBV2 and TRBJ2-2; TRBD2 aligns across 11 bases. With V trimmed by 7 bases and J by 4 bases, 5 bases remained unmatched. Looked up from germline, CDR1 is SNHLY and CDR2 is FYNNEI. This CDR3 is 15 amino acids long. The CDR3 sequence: CASNPGLAVTGELFF. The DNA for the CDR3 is TGTGCCAGCAACCCGGGACTAGCGGTCACCGGGGAGCTGTTTTTT.

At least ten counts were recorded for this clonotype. The CDR3 sequence: CASSVTSGAWETQYF. For the CDR3, the DNA is TGTGCCAGCAGCGTGACTAGCGGGGCGTGGGAGACCCAGTACTTC. This rearrangement joins TRBV11-3 to TRBJ2-5; 11 bases agree with TRBD2. This CDR3 spans 15 amino acids. J gave up 5 bases and V 5 bases, and 7 bases lay outside the gene matches. Germline V gene data show CDR1 as SGHNT and CDR2 as YENEEA.

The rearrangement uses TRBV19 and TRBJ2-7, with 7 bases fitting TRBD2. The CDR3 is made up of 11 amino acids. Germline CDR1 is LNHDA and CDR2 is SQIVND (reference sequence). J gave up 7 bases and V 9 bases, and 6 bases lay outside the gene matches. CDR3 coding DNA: TGTGCCAGCCGGGAGGACGCGGAGCAGTACTTC. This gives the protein CASREDAEQYF.

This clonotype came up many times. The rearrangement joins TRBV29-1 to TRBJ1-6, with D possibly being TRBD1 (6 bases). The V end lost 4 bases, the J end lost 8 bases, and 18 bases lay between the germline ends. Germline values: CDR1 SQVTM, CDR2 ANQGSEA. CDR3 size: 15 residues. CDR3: CSVAGVGGAYSPLHF. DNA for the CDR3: TGCAGCGTTGCGGGGGTAGGGGGGGCTTATTCACCCCTCCACTTT.

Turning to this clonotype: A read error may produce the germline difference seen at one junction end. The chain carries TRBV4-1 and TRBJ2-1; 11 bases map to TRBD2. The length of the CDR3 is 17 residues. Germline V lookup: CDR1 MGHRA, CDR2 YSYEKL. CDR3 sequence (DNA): TGTGCCAGCAGCCAAGAGACTAGCGGGATGGGGGGTGATGAGCAGTTCTTC. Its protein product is CASSQETSGMGGDEQFF.

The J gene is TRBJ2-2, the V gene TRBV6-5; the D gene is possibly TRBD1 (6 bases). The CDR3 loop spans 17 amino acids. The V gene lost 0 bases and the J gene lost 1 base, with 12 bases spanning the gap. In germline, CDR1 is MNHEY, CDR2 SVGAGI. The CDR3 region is CASSYSWSRGNTGELFF. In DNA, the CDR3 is TGTGCCAGCAGTTACTCCTGGTCCAGGGGGAACACCGGGGAGCTGTTTTTT.

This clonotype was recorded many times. CDR3 sequence: CASSIQGAKEVDPEAFF. In DNA, the CDR3 is TGCGCCAGCAGCATTCAGGGGGCGAAGGAGGTCGATCCTGAAGCTTTCTTT. The genes are TRBV5-1 and TRBJ1-1, with 8 nucleotides matching TRBD1. The CDR3 has 17 residues. In germline, CDR1 is SGHRS, CDR2 YFSETQ. With V trimmed by 4 bases and J by 6 bases, 17 bases remained unmatched. Using reference TRBV5-1 and TRBJ1-1 for the parts outside the CDR3, the full variable domain is KAGVTQTPRYLIKTRGQQVTLSCSPISGHRSVSWYQQTPGQGLQFLFEYFSETQRNKGNFPGRFSGRQFSNSRSEMNVSTLELGDSALYLCASSIQGAKEVDPEAFFGQGTRLTVV.

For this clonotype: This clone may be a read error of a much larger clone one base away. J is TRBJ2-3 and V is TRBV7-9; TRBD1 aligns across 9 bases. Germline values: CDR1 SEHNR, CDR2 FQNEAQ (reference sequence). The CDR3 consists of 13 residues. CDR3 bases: TGTGCCGGCAGCTCACAGGGGGCCGATACGCAGTATTTT. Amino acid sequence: CAGSSQGADTQYF.

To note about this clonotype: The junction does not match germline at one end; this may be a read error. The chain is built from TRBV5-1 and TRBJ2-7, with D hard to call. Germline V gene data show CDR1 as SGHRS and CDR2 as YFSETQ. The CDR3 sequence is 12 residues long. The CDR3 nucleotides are TGCGCCAGCAGCCCGGGTCTCTACGAGCACTACTTC. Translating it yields CASSPGLYEHYF.

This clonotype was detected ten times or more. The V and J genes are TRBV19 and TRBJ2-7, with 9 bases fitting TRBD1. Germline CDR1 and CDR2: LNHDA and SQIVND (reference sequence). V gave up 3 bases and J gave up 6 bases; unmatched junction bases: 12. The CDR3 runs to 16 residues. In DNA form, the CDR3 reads TGTGCCAGTAGTATTTCGGGACAGGGATTTGGATTCGAGCAGTACTTC. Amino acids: CASSISGQGFGFEQYF.

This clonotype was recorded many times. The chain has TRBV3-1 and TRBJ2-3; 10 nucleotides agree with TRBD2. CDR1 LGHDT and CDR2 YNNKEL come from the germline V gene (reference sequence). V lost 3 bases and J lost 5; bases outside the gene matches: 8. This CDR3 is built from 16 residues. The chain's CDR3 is CASSHLGLAGEDTQYF. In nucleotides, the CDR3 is TGTGCCAGCAGCCACCTAGGGCTAGCGGGAGAAGATACGCAGTATTTT.

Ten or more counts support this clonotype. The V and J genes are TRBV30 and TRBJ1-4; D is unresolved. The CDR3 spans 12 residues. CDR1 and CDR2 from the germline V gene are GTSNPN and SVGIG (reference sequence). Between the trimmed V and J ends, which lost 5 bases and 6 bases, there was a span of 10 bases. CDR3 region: CAWLRADEKLFF. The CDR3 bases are TGTGCCTGGTTACGGGCAGATGAAAAACTGTTTTTT.

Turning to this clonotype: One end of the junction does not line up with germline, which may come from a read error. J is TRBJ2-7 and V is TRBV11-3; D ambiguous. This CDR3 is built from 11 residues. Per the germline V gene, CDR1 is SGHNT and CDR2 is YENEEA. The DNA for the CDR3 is TGTGCCGGCAGCTTAACGGGCGAGCAGTACTTC. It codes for CAGSLTGEQYF.